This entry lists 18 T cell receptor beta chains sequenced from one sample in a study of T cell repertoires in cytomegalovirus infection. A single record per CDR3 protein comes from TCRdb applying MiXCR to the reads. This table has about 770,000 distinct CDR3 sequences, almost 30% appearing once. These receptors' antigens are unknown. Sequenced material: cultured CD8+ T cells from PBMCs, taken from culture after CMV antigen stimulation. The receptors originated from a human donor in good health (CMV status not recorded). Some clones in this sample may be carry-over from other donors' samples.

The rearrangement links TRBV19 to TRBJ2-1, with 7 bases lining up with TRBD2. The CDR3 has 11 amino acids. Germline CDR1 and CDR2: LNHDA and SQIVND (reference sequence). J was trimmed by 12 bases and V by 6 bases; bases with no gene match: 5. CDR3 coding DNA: TGTGCCAGTAGCCCTTGGGAGGGGCAGTTCTTC. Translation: CASSPWEGQFF.

The CDR3 DNA reads TGTGCCAGCACCCCCCGGCACAATGAGCAGTTCTTC. Protein sequence: CASTPRHNEQFF. The rearrangement joins TRBV12-3 or TRBV12-4 to TRBJ2-1, with no clear D. This CDR3 contains 12 residues. V was cut by 7 bases and J by 5 bases, with 9 bases left in between.

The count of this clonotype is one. CDR3 DNA sequence: TGCAGTGCTAGAGTTACCACGGGACACTTGAACACTGAAGCTTTCTTT. It specifies CSARVTTGHLNTEAFF. The J gene is TRBJ1-1, the V gene TRBV20-1; a possible D gene is TRBD1 (6 bases). The length of the CDR3 is 16 residues. CDR1 is DFQATT, CDR2 SNEGSKA, per germline (reference sequence). The V end lost 1 base, the J end lost 0 bases, and 15 bases lay between the germline ends.

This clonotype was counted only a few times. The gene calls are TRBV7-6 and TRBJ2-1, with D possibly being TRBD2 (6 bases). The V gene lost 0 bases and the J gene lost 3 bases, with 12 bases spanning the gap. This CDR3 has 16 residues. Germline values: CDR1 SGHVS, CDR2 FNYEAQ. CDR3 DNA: TGTGCCAGCAGCTTAGCGGGGGGAAATATCTACAATGAGCAGTTCTTC. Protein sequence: CASSLAGGNIYNEQFF.

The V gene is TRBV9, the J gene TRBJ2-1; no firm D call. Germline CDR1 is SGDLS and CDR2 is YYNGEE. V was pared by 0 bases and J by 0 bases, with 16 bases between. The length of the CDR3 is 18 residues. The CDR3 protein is CASSVDPAAVYSYNEQFF. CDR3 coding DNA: TGTGCCAGCAGCGTAGATCCCGCCGCGGTCTACTCCTACAATGAGCAGTTCTTC.

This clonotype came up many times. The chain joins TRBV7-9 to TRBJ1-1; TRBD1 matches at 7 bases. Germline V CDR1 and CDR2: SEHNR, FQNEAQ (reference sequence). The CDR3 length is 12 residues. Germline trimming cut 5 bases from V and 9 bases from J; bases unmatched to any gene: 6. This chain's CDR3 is CASSPGTVQAFF. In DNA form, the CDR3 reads TGTGCCAGCAGCCCCGGGACAGTACAAGCTTTCTTT. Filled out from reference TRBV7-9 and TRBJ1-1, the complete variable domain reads DTGVSQNPRHKITKRGQNVTFRCDPISEHNRLYWYRQTLGQGPEFLTYFQNEAQLEKSRLLSDRFSAERPKGSFSTLEIQRTEQGDSAMYLCASSPGTVQAFFGQGTRLTVV.

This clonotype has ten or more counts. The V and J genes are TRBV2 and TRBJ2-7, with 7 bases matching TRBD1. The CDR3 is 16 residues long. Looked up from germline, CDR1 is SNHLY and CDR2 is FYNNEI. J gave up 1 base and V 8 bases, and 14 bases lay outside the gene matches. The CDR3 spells CASLGDQDRPSYEQYF. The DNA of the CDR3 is TGTGCCAGCCTGGGAGACCAGGACAGGCCGTCCTACGAGCAGTACTTC.

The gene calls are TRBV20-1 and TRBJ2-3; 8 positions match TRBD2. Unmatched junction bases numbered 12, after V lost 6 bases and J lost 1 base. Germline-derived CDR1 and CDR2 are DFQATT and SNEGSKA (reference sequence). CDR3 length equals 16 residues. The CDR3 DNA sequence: TGCAGTGCGAGACCTCCGGGACTAGTCCGCACAGATACGCAGTATTTT. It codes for CSARPPGLVRTDTQYF.

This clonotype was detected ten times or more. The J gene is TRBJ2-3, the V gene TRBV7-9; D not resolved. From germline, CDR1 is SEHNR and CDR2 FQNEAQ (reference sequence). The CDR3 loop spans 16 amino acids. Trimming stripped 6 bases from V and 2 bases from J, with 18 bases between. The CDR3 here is CASRQGAASPTDTQYF. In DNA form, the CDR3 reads TGTGCCAGCAGGCAAGGCGCAGCCAGCCCCACAGATACGCAGTATTTT.

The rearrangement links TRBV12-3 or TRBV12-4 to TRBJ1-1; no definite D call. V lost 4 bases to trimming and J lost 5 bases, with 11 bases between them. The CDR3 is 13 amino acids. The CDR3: CASSWERGTEAFF. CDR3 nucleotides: TGTGCCAGCAGTTGGGAAAGAGGAACTGAAGCTTTCTTT.

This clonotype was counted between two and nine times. The DNA for the CDR3 is TGTGCCAGCAGCTTTCGTAGCGGGGGGCGGAATGAGCAGTTCTTC. Translation gives CASSFRSGGRNEQFF. The rearrangement links TRBV11-2 to TRBJ2-1; 10 nucleotides match TRBD2. V shed 3 bases, J shed 7 bases, and the junction held 6 bases outside the gene matches. Germline assignment: CDR1 SGHAT and CDR2 FQNNGV. The CDR3 length is 15 residues.

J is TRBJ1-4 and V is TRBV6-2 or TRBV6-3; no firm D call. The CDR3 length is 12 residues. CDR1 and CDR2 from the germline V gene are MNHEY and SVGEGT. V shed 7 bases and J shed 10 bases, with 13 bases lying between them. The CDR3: CASTPGRGKLFF. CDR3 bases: TGTGCCAGCACCCCCGGTCGTGGAAAACTGTTTTTT.

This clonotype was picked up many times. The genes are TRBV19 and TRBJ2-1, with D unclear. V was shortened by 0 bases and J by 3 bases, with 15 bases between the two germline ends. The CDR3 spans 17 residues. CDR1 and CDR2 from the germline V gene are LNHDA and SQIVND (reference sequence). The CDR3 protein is CASSIDAGSSNYNEQFF. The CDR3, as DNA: TGTGCCAGTAGTATAGATGCCGGGTCTTCAAACTACAATGAGCAGTTCTTC.

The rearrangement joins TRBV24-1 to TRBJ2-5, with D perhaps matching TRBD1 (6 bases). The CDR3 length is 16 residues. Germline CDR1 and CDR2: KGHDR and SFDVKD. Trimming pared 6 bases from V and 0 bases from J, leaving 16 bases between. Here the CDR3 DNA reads TGTGCCACCAGTCCCCGGGACATTTCTTACCAAGAGACCCAGTACTTC. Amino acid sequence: CATSPRDISYQETQYF.

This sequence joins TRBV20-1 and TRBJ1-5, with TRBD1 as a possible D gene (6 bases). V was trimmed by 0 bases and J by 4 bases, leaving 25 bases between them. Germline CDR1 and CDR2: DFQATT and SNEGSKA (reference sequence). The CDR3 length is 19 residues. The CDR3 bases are TGCAGTGCTAGAGATCCAGCCCCGGGACACCCGCCCATTAATCAGCCCCAGCATTTT. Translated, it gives CSARDPAPGHPPINQPQHF.

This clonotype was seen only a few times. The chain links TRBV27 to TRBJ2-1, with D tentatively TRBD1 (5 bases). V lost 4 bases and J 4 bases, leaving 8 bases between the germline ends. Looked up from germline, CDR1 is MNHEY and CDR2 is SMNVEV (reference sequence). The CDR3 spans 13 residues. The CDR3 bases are TGTGCCAGCAGTTCGACAGAGTACAATGAGCAGTTCTTC. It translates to CASSSTEYNEQFF.

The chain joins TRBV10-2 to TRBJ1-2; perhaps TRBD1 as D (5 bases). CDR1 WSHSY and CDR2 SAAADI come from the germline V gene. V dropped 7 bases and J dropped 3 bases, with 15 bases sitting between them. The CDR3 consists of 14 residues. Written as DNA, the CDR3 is TGCGCCAGCAATTGGCAGGGACGGGACTATGGCTACACCTTC. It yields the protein CASNWQGRDYGYTF.

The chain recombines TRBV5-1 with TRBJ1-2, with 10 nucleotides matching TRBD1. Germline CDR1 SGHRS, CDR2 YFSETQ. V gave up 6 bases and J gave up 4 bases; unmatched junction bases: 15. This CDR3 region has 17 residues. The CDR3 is CASKPRDRGLLGYGYTF. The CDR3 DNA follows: TGCGCCAGCAAGCCCCGGGACAGGGGCCTCTTAGGCTATGGCTACACCTTC.